The following is a T cell receptor beta chain sequence with its context. Its antigen remains unknown. Vbeta (60) and Jbeta (13) primers were used in the PCR. The method was immunoSEQ multiplex PCR; TCRdb's version includes in-frame clones alone and lacks a portion of them. The sample yields over 150,000 clones, more than 70% seen once. This record belongs to a study of cytomegalovirus exposure and HLA in healthy donors. Study results and caveats: The classifier was said to identify cytomegalovirus status with high specificity and sensitivity. Association of a missense DCLRE1C variant with TCR beta V- and J-gene trimming was reported in a later analysis.

This receptor was obtained from a man aged 55 to 70 in good health and CMV-seronegative. The sample comprised PBMCs.

The CDR3 loop is CASSPGVEGYTF. CDR3 in DNA: TGTGCCAGCAGTCCAGGGGTGGAGGGCTACACCTTC. V is TRBV28 and J is TRBJ1-2, with D possibly being TRBD1 (6 bases). The CDR3 covers 12 residues. Deletions cut 5 bases from V and 8 bases from J, with 12 bases between. In germline, CDR1 is MDHEN, CDR2 SYDVKM.